One sample yielded the 25 T cell receptor beta chains listed below, sequenced in a study of Tregs in tolerant kidney transplant recipients. No antigen has been identified for these receptors. The data were produced by immunoSEQ multiplex PCR, yet TCRdb's version contains in-frame clones alone and is incomplete. The sample holds more than 30,000 clones, over 75% seen once. The sequenced sample consisted of Tregs from blood cultured with allogeneic cells. These receptors were obtained from a human donor in good health.

The chain links TRBV7-2 to TRBJ2-7, with 10 bases identical to TRBD1. The germline gives CDR1 SGHTA, CDR2 FQGNSA. J gave up 5 bases and V 0 bases, and 4 bases lay outside the gene matches. The CDR3 has 15 residues. The CDR3 here is CASSLAGTGAHEQYF. CDR3 bases: TGTGCCAGCAGCTTAGCCGGGACAGGGGCCCACGAGCAGTACTTC.

CDR3 coding DNA: TGTGCCACCAGGATTATACAGGGGGCGCGAGGCTACACCTTC. Its protein product is CATRIIQGARGYTF. The chain carries TRBV15 and TRBJ1-2, with 9 bases matching TRBD1. Germline CDR1 is LNHNV and CDR2 is YYDKDF (reference sequence). After removal of 6 bases from V and 8 bases from J, the junction contained 10 bases not matched to a gene. This CDR3 region has 14 residues.

The gene calls are TRBV11-2 and TRBJ2-3; 15 nucleotides agree with TRBD2. With 1 base clipped from V and 8 bases from J, the junction kept 4 bases outside the gene matches. Germline V lookup: CDR1 SGHAT, CDR2 FQNNGV. The CDR3 runs 16 residues. CDR3 coding DNA: TGTGCCAGCAGCTTAGTGGGACTAGCGGGAGGAATTACGCAGTATTTT. As protein: CASSLVGLAGGITQYF.

The chain uses TRBV27 and TRBJ2-3; the D call may be TRBD1 or TRBD2 (7 bases each). Trimming stripped 7 bases from V and 2 bases from J, with 10 bases between. There are 13 residues in the CDR3. Per germline, CDR1 MNHEY and CDR2 SMNVEV (reference sequence). The CDR3 nucleotides are TGTGCCAGCACAGGGGGGGCCACAGATACGCAGTATTTT. It is translated as CASTGGATDTQYF.

This clone was detected once. The chain recombines TRBV5-1 with TRBJ2-1, with D perhaps TRBD2 (7 bases). Trimming removed 5 bases at V and 1 base at J, with 19 bases between. Germline V gives CDR1 SGHRS, CDR2 YFSETQ. There are 17 residues in the CDR3. CDR3 sequence reads: CASSPRRGLTSYNEQFF. For the CDR3, the DNA is TGCGCCAGCAGTCCCAGGCGGGGGCTTACTTCCTACAATGAGCAGTTCTTC.

This clone occurred once. Sequence at one end of the junction differs from germline and may be a read error. The CDR3 spells CASSQGSGSSGDLGTQHF. Written as DNA, the CDR3 is TGCGCCAGCAGCCAAGGCTCTGGGTCTAGCGGGGATCTGGGTACGCAGCATTTT. The chain combines TRBV5-8 with TRBJ2-3, with D uncertain. The J call is in doubt because the DNA end fits TRBJ1-5 better. The CDR3 is made up of 18 amino acids. The germline V gene has CDR1 SGHTS and CDR2 YDEGEE.

CDR3 DNA sequence: TGTGCCAGCACCCCCTGGGGAGGGAACTATGGCTACACCTTC. This codes for CASTPWGGNYGYTF. The chain employs TRBV6-5 and TRBJ1-2; D gene unclear. Trimming shortened V by 7 bases and J by 2 bases, and 14 bases separated the two germline ends. The germline CDR1 and CDR2 sequences are MNHEY and SVGAGI. The CDR3 sequence is 14 residues long.

The rearrangement joins TRBV28 to TRBJ2-7; TRBD1 or TRBD2 may be the D gene (5 bases each). Trimming removed 5 bases from V and 1 base from J, with 12 bases in between. The CDR3 runs 14 residues. Germline CDR1 reads MDHEN; CDR2 reads SYDVKM. The DNA for the CDR3 is TGTGCCAGCAGTGGGACCCAGCGGTCCTACGAGCAGTACTTC. This encodes CASSGTQRSYEQYF.

The V gene is TRBV19, the J gene TRBJ1-1; D ambiguous. The V gene lost 2 bases and the J gene lost 1 base, with 8 bases spanning the gap. The CDR3 has 14 amino acids. Germline values: CDR1 LNHDA, CDR2 SQIVND (reference sequence). CDR3 protein: CASSIRQTNTEAFF. The CDR3 nucleotides read TGTGCCAGTAGTATACGTCAGACGAACACTGAAGCTTTCTTT.

V is TRBV5-6 and J is TRBJ1-1; D remains unclear. Trimming took off 7 bases at V and 1 base at J, with 11 bases between the two ends. Germline V lookup: CDR1 SGHDT, CDR2 YYEEEE. CDR3 length: 13 residues. CDR3: CASSRYGNTEAFF. The CDR3 DNA follows: TGTGCCAGCTCCAGATACGGGAACACTGAAGCTTTCTTT. Drawing the rest from reference TRBV5-6 and TRBJ1-1, the complete variable domain is DAGVTQSPTHLIKTRGQQVTLRCSPKSGHDTVSWYQQALGQGPQFIFQYYEEEERQRGNFPDRFSGHQFPNYSSELNVNALLLGDSALYLCASSRYGNTEAFFGQGTRLTVV.

The CDR3 coding sequence is TGCGCCACCACTCGTCCAGGGGCGTTAGCCAAAAACATTCAGTACTTC. Amino acids: CATTRPGALAKNIQYF. The chain recombines TRBV5-1 with TRBJ2-4; possible D gene TRBD1, 6 bases. The V gene lost 9 bases and the J gene lost 0 bases, with 19 bases spanning the gap. This CDR3 is 16 amino acids long. Germline-derived CDR1 and CDR2 are SGHRS and YFSETQ. Supplemented by reference TRBV5-1 and TRBJ2-4, the full variable domain reads KAGVTQTPRYLIKTRGQQVTLSCSPISGHRSVSWYQQTPGQGLQFLFEYFSETQRNKGNFPGRFSGRQFSNSRSEMNVSTLELGDSALYLCATTRPGALAKNIQYFGAGTRLSVL.

The chain carries TRBV7-6 and TRBJ2-7; D possibly matches TRBD1 or TRBD2 (7 bases each). Deletions cut 1 base from V and 3 bases from J, with 13 bases between. Germline CDR1 is SGHVS and CDR2 is FNYEAQ. The CDR3 has 15 amino acids. CDR3 bases: TGTGCCAGCAGCTTAGGGCAGGGGGGGAACTACGAGCAGTACTTC. As protein: CASSLGQGGNYEQYF. Filled out from reference TRBV7-6 and TRBJ2-7, the complete variable domain reads GAGVSQSPRYKVTKRGQDVALRCDPISGHVSLYWYRQALGQGPEFLTYFNYEAQQDKSGLPNDRFSAERPEGSISTLTIQRTEQRDSAMYRCASSLGQGGNYEQYFGPGTRLTVT.

The chain links TRBV18 to TRBJ2-5; D is uncertain. Trimming removed 0 bases from V and 5 bases from J, with 19 bases in between. The CDR3 is 17 amino acids. Germline CDR1 is KGHSH and CDR2 is LQKENI. The CDR3 is CASSPPIGSSGGETQYF. The CDR3 DNA reads as TGTGCCAGCTCACCACCCATAGGTTCGTCAGGTGGGGAGACCCAGTACTTC. Complete variable domain (other parts from reference TRBV18 and TRBJ2-5): NAGVMQNPRHLVRRRGQEARLRCSPMKGHSHVYWYRQLPEEGLKFMVYLQKENIIDESGMPKERFSAEFPKEGPSILRIQQVVRGDSAAYFCASSPPIGSSGGETQYFGPGTRLLVL.

The gene calls are TRBV10-1 and TRBJ1-1; no firm D call. Germline loops: CDR1 WNHNN, CDR2 SYGVQD (reference sequence). The CDR3 length is 17 residues. The V and J ends lost 2 bases and 0 bases respectively, with 16 bases between them. CDR3 sequence reads: CASSEDVGEGMNTEAFF. CDR3 coding DNA: TGCGCCAGCAGTGAGGACGTTGGCGAGGGAATGAACACTGAAGCTTTCTTT.

The chain combines TRBV7-3 with TRBJ2-1; D call uncertain. This CDR3 has 14 amino acids. Germline assignment: CDR1 SGHTA and CDR2 FQGTGA. V lost 5 bases, J lost 10 bases, and 18 bases lay in between. CDR3 sequence reads: CASSLQPQIQEQFF. For the CDR3, the DNA is TGTGCCAGCAGCCTCCAGCCCCAGATCCAGGAGCAGTTCTTC.

CDR3 bases: TGTGCCAGCAGTGACTTCCGTTACACTGAAGCTTTCTTT. Translated, it gives CASSDFRYTEAFF. V gene TRBV6-4 combines with J gene TRBJ1-1; D remains unclear. Trimming removed 1 base at V and 3 bases at J, with 6 bases between. Germline V CDR1 and CDR2: MRHNA, SNTAGT. This CDR3 is built from 13 residues.

In DNA, the CDR3 is TGTGCCAGCAGCCGGGACTTGGTTAGCAATGAGCAGTTCTTC. Its translation is CASSRDLVSNEQFF. The V gene is TRBV11-2, the J gene TRBJ2-1; D is perhaps TRBD2 (6 bases). Per germline, CDR1 SGHAT and CDR2 FQNNGV. Trimming pared 5 bases from V and 6 bases from J, leaving 14 bases between. The CDR3 has 14 residues.

The J gene is TRBJ2-1, the V gene TRBV15; 12 positions agree with TRBD2. The germline CDR1 and CDR2 sequences are LNHNV and YYDKDF (reference sequence). The CDR3 extends over 17 amino acids. With V trimmed by 9 bases and J by 0 bases, 9 bases remained unmatched. CDR3 sequence reads: CATRGTSGPGSYNEQFF. In DNA, the CDR3 is TGTGCCACAAGGGGGACTAGCGGGCCCGGCTCCTACAATGAGCAGTTCTTC.

The V call is TRBV21-1, the J call TRBJ1-2; the D segment call TRBD1 is taken from the table without a DNA check. TRBV21-1 is annotated as a pseudogene. The CDR3 is made up of 18 amino acids. CDR3 DNA: TGTGCCAGCTGCAAAGGGGGCAGGGCCCTCACAGCTAACTATGGCTACACCTTC. It is translated as CASCKGGRALTANYGYTF.

A single count supports this clone. The chain is built from TRBV18 and TRBJ1-2; D is perhaps TRBD1 (6 bases). The CDR3 is made up of 15 amino acids. V lost 1 base to trimming and J lost 0 bases, with 9 bases between them. Germline V gene data show CDR1 as KGHSH and CDR2 as LQKENI. The CDR3, as DNA: TGTGCCAGCTCACCACGGACAGAGTCTAACTATGGCTACACCTTC. This sequence encodes CASSPRTESNYGYTF. Full variable domain (remainder filled in from reference TRBV18 and TRBJ1-2): NAGVMQNPRHLVRRRGQEARLRCSPMKGHSHVYWYRQLPEEGLKFMVYLQKENIIDESGMPKERFSAEFPKEGPSILRIQQVVRGDSAAYFCASSPRTESNYGYTFGSGTRLTVV.

V usage is TRBV9 and J usage is TRBJ1-1, with 10 bases lining up with TRBD1. The junction had 2 bases not matched to a gene; V was cut back by 0 bases and J by 3 bases. The germline V gene has CDR1 SGDLS and CDR2 YYNGEE. The CDR3 extends over 15 amino acids. The CDR3 is CASSVGGTGDTEAFF. The CDR3 bases are TGTGCCAGCAGCGTAGGCGGGACAGGGGACACTGAAGCTTTCTTT.

The chain recombines TRBV7-6 with TRBJ1-4; D not resolved. The length of the CDR3 is 17 residues. Germline V gene sequence: CDR1 SGHVS, CDR2 FNYEAQ. The V end was cut by 5 bases, the J end by 1 base, with 17 bases between. CDR3 coding DNA: TGTGCCAGCAGCAAAGGGTCCGGGCCTGTAACTAATGAAAAACTGTTTTTT. Residues: CASSKGSGPVTNEKLFF. Full variable domain (remainder filled in from reference TRBV7-6 and TRBJ1-4): GAGVSQSPRYKVTKRGQDVALRCDPISGHVSLYWYRQALGQGPEFLTYFNYEAQQDKSGLPNDRFSAERPEGSISTLTIQRTEQRDSAMYRCASSKGSGPVTNEKLFFGSGTQLSVL.

The chain employs TRBV30 and TRBJ2-7, with TRBD2 as a possible D gene (6 bases). V lost 5 bases and J 12 bases, leaving 17 bases between the germline ends. This CDR3 has 11 residues. Germline lookup yields CDR1 GTSNPN and CDR2 SVGIG (reference sequence). The chain's CDR3 is CAWGLEGIRYF. CDR3 nucleotide sequence: TGTGCCTGGGGGTTGGAGGGTATTCGGTACTTC.

This chain links TRBV7-2 with TRBJ1-1, with D perhaps TRBD1 (6 bases). The germline gives CDR1 SGHTA, CDR2 FQGNSA. The CDR3 runs 15 residues. The V and J ends lost 7 bases and 0 bases respectively, with 15 bases between them. This CDR3 is CASTIGGHLNTEAFF. Written as DNA, the CDR3 is TGTGCCAGCACTATAGGGGGACACTTGAACACTGAAGCTTTCTTT.

This clone turned up a few times. The CDR3 coding sequence is TGTGCCAGCTCACCAGGGCCTCCTCCCGAGCAGTACTTC. Its protein product is CASSPGPPPEQYF. The chain uses TRBV18 and TRBJ2-7; D uncertain. There are 13 residues in the CDR3. CDR1 is KGHSH, CDR2 LQKENI, per germline. Trimming took 2 bases from V and 6 from J, leaving 11 bases between them.